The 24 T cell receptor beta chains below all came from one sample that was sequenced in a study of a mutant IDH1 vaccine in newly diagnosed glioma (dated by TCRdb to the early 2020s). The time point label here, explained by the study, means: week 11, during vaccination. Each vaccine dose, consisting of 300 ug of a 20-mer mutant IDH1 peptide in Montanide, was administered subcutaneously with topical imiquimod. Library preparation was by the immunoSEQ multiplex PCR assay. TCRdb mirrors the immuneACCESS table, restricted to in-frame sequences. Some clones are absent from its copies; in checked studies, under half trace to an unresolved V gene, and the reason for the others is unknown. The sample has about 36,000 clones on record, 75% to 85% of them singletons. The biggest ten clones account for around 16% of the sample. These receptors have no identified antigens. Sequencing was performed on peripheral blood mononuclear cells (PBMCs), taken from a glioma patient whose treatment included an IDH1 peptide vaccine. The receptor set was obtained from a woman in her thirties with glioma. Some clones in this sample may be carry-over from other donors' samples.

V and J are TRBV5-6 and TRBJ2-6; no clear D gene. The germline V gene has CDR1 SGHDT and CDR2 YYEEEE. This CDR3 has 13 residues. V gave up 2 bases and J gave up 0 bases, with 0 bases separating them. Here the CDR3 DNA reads TGTGCCAGCAGCTTCTCTGGGGCCAACGTCCTGACTTTC. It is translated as CASSFSGANVLTF.

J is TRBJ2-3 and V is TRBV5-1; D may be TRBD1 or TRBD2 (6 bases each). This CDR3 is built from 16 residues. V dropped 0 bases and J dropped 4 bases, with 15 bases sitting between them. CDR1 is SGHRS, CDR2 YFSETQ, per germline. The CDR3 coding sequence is TGCGCCAGCAGCTTGGGCTCTCCGGGGGCGGCAGATACGCAGTATTTT. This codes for CASSLGSPGAADTQYF.

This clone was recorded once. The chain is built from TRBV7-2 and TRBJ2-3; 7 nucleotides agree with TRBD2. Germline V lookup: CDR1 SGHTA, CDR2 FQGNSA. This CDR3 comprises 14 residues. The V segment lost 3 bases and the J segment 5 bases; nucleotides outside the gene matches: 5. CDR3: CASSFLAVGDTQYF. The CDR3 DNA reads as TGTGCCAGCAGCTTTCTAGCGGTCGGAGATACGCAGTATTTT.

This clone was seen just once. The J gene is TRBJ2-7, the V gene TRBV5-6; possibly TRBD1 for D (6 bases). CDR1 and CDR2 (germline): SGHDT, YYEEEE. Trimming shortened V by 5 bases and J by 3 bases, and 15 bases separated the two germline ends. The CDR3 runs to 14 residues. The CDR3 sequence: CASSRPGQHYEQYF. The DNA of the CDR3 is TGTGCCAGCAGTCGTCCTGGACAGCACTACGAGCAGTACTTC. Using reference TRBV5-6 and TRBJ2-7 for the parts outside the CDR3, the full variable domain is DAGVTQSPTHLIKTRGQQVTLRCSPKSGHDTVSWYQQALGQGPQFIFQYYEEEERQRGNFPDRFSGHQFPNYSSELNVNALLLGDSALYLCASSRPGQHYEQYFGPGTRLTVT.

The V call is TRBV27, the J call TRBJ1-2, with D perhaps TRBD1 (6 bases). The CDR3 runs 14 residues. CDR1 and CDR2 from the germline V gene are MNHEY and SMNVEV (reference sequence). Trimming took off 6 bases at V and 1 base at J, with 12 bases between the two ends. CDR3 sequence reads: CASSFADSNYGYTF. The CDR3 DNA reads TGTGCCAGCAGCTTCGCGGACAGTAACTATGGCTACACCTTC.

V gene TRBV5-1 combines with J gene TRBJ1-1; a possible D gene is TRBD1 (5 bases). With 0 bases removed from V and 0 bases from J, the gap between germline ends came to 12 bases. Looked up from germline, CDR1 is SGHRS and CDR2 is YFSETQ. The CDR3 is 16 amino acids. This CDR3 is CASSLARATMNTEAFF. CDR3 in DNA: TGCGCCAGCAGCTTGGCCAGGGCAACCATGAACACTGAAGCTTTCTTT. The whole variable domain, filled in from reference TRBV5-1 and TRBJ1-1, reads KAGVTQTPRYLIKTRGQQVTLSCSPISGHRSVSWYQQTPGQGLQFLFEYFSETQRNKGNFPGRFSGRQFSNSRSEMNVSTLELGDSALYLCASSLARATMNTEAFFGQGTRLTVV.

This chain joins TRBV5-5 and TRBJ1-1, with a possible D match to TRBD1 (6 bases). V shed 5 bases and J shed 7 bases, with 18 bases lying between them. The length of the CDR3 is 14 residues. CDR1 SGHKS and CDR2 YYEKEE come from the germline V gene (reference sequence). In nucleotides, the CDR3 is TGTGCCAGCAGTCCCATCGGGGGGGCGATTGAAGCTTTCTTT. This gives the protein CASSPIGGAIEAFF.

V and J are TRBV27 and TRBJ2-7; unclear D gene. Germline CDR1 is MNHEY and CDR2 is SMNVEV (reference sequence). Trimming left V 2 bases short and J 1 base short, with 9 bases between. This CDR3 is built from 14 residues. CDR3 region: CASSLTDLSYEQYF. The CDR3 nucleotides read TGTGCCAGCAGTTTAACTGACTTGTCCTACGAGCAGTACTTC.

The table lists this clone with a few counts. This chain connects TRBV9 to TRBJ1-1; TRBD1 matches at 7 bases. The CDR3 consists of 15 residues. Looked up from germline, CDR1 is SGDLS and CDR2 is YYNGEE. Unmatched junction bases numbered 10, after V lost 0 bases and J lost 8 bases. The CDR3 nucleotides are TGTGCCAGCAGCGTAGAACAGGGGCAACGCTTGGAAGCTTTCTTT. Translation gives CASSVEQGQRLEAFF.

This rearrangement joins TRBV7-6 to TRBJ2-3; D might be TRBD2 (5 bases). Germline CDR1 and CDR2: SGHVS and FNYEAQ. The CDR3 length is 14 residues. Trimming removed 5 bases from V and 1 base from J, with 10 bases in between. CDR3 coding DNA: TGTGCCAGCAGCCTAGGACTGGGCACAGATACGCAGTATTTT. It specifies CASSLGLGTDTQYF.

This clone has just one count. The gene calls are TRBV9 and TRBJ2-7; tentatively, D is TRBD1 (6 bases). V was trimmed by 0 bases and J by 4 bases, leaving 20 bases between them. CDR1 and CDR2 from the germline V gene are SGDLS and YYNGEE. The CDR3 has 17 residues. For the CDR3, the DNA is TGTGCCAGCAGCGTAGGGTTCGAGGGGGTCTCATCTTACGAGCAGTACTTC. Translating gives CASSVGFEGVSSYEQYF.

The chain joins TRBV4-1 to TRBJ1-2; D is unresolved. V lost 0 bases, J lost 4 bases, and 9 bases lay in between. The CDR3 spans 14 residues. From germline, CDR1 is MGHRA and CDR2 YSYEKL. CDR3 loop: CASSQDPGIYGYTF. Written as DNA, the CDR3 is TGCGCCAGCAGCCAAGATCCCGGAATCTATGGCTACACCTTC.

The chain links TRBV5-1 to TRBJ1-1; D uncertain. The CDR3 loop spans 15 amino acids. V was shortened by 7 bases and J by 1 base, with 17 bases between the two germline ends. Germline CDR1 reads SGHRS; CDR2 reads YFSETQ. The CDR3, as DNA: TGCGCCAGCTGTCTGATCGGCGGCCAGAACACTGAAGCTTTCTTT. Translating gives CASCLIGGQNTEAFF. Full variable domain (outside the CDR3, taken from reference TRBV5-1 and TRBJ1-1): KAGVTQTPRYLIKTRGQQVTLSCSPISGHRSVSWYQQTPGQGLQFLFEYFSETQRNKGNFPGRFSGRQFSNSRSEMNVSTLELGDSALYLCASCLIGGQNTEAFFGQGTRLTVV.

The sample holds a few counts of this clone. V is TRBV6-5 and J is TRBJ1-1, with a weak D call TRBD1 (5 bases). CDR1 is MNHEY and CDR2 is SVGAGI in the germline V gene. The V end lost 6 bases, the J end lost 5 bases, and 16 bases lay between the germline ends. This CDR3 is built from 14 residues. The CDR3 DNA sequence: TGTGCCAGCAGCCGGGACCCCCGATGGACTGAAGCTTTCTTT. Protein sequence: CASSRDPRWTEAFF.

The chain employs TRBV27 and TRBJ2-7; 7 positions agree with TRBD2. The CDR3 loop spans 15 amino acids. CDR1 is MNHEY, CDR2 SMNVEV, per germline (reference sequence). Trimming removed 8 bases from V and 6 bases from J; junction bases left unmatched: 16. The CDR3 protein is CASSPTGGGSGEQYF. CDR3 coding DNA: TGTGCCAGCTCCCCCACCGGAGGCGGGAGTGGCGAGCAGTACTTC.

In nucleotides, the CDR3 is TGTGCCAGCAGTCCCTCCCGGACAGGGTGGAGGAACGAGCAGTACTTC. Amino acids: CASSPSRTGWRNEQYF. This sequence joins TRBV27 and TRBJ2-7, with 8 bases aligning to TRBD1. CDR1 is MNHEY, CDR2 SMNVEV, per germline (reference sequence). The CDR3 covers 16 residues. V shed 5 bases and J 5 bases; nucleotides not matched to a gene: 14.

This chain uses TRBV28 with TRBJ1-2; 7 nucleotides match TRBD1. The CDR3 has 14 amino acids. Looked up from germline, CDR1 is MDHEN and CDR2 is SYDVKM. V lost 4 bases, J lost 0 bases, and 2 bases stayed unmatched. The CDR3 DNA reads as TGTGCCAGCAGTTCGGGACAGCCTAACTATGGCTACACCTTC. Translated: CASSSGQPNYGYTF.

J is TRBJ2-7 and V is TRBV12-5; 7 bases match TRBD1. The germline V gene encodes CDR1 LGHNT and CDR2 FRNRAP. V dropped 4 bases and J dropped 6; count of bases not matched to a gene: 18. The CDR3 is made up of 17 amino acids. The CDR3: CASGWNPAQGRASEQYF. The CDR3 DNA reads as TGTGCTAGTGGTTGGAACCCCGCACAGGGGCGCGCGTCCGAGCAGTACTTC.

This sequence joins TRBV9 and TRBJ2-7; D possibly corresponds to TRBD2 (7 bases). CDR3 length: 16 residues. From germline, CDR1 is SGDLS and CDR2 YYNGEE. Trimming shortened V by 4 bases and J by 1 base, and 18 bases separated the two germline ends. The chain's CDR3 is CASSPRGGGRSYEQYF. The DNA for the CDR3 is TGTGCCAGCAGCCCCCGGGGAGGGGGGAGATCCTACGAGCAGTACTTC. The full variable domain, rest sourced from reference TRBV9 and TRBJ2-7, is DSGVTQTPKHLITATGQRVTLRCSPRSGDLSVYWYQQSLDQGLQFLIQYYNGEERAKGNILERFSAQQFPDLHSELNLSSLELGDSALYFCASSPRGGGRSYEQYFGPGTRLTVT.

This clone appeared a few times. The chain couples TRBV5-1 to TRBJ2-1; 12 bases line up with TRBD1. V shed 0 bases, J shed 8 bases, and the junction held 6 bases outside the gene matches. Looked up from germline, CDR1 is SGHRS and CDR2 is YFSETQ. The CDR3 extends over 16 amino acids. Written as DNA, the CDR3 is TGCGCCAGCAGCTTGGACGGGACAGGGGGCATTGATGAGCAGTTCTTC. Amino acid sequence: CASSLDGTGGIDEQFF.

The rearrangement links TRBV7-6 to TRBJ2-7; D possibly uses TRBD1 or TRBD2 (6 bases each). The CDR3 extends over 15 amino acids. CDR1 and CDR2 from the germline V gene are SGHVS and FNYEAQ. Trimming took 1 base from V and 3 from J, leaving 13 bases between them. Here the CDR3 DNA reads TGTGCCAGCAGCTTAGGCTCGGGGGCGCGCTACGAGCAGTACTTC. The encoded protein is CASSLGSGARYEQYF.

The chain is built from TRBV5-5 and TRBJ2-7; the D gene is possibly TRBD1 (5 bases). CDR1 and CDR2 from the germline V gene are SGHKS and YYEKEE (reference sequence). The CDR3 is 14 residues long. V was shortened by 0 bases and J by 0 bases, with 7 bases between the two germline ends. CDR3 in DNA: TGTGCCAGCAGCTTGGAGCAGGGCTCCTACGAGCAGTACTTC. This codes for CASSLEQGSYEQYF.

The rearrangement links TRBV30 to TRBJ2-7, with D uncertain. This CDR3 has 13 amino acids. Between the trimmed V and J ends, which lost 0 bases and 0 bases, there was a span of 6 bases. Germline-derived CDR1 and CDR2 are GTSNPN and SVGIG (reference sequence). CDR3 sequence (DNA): TGTGCCTGGAGTGTCGGCAGCTCCTACGAGCAGTACTTC. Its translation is CAWSVGSSYEQYF.

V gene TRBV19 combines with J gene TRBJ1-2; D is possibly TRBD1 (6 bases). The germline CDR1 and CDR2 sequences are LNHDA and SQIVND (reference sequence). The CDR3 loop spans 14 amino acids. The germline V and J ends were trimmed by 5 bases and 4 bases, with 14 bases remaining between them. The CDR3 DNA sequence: TGTGCCAGTAGTTCTACGGGACAAGTCTATGGCTACACCTTC. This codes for CASSSTGQVYGYTF.